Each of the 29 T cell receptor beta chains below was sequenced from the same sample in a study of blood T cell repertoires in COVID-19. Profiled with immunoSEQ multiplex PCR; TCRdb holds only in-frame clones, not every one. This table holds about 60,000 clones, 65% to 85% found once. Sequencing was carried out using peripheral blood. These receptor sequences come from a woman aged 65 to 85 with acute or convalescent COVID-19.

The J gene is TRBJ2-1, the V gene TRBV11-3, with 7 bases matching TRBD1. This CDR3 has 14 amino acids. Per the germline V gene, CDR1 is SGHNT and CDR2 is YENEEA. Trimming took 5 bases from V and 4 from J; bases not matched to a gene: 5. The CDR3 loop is CASSTGTAYNEQFF. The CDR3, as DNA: TGTGCCAGCAGCACCGGGACAGCGTACAATGAGCAGTTCTTC.

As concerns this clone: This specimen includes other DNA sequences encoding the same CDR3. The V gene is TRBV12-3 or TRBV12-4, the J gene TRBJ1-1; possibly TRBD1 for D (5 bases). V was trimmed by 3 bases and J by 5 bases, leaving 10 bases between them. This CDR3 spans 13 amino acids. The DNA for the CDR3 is TGTGCCAGCAGTTTGGGGGGAAGGACTGAAGCTTTCTTT. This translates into CASSLGGRTEAFF.

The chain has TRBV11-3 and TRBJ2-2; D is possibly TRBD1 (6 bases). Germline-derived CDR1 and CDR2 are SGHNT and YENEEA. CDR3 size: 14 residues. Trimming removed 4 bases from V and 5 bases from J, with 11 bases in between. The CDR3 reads CASSSYRDTGELFF. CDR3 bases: TGTGCCAGCAGCTCCTACAGGGATACCGGGGAGCTGTTTTTT.

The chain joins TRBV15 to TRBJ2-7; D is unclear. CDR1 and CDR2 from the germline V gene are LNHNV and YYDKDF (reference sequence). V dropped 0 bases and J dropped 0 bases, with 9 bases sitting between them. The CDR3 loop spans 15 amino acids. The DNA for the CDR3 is TGTGCCACCAGCAGAGATGGGCAGAGCTCCTACGAGCAGTACTTC. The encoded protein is CATSRDGQSSYEQYF.

The CDR3 protein is CASSPKIGANEQFF. The CDR3 region has the DNA TGTGCCAGCAGCCCAAAAATAGGGGCAAATGAGCAGTTCTTC. The V call is TRBV7-8, the J call TRBJ2-1, with TRBD1 as a possible D gene (5 bases). There are 14 residues in the CDR3. Trimming took off 5 bases at V and 7 bases at J, with 15 bases between the two ends. CDR1 and CDR2 from the germline V gene are SGHVS and FQNEAQ.

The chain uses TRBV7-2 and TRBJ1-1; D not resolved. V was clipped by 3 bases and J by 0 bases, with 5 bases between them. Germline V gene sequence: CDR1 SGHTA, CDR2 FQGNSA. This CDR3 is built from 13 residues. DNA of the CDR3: TGTGCCAGCAGCTTTTCGGTGAACACTGAAGCTTTCTTT. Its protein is CASSFSVNTEAFF.

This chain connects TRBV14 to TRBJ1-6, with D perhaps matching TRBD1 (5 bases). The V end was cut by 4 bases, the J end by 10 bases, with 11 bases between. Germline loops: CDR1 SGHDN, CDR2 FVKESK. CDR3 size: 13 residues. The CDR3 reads CASSREGWSPLHF. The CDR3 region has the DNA TGTGCCAGCAGCCGGGAGGGGTGGTCACCCCTCCACTTT. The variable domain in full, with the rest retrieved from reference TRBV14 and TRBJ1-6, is EAGVTQFPSHSVIEKGQTVTLRCDPISGHDNLYWYRRVMGKEIKFLLHFVKESKQDESGMPNNRFLAERTGGTYSTLKVQPAELEDSGVYFCASSREGWSPLHFGNGTRLTVT.

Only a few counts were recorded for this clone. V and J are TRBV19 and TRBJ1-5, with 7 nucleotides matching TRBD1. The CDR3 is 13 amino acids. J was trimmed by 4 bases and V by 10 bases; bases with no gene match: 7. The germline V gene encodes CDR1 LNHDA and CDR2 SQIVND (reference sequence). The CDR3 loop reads CATRQGSNQPQHF. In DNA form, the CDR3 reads TGTGCCACCCGACAGGGCTCGAATCAGCCCCAGCATTTT.

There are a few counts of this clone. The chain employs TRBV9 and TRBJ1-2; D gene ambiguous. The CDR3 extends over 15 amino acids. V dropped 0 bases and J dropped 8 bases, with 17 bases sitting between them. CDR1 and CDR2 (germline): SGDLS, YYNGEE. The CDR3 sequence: CASSVGNRRRWGYTF. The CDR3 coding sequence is TGTGCCAGCAGCGTAGGAAACAGACGTCGGTGGGGCTACACCTTC. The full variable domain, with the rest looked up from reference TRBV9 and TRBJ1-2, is DSGVTQTPKHLITATGQRVTLRCSPRSGDLSVYWYQQSLDQGLQFLIQYYNGEERAKGNILERFSAQQFPDLHSELNLSSLELGDSALYFCASSVGNRRRWGYTFGSGTRLTVV.

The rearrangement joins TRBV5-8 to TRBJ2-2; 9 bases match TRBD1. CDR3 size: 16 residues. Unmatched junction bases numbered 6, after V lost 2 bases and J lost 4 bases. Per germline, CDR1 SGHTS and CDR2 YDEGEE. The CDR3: CASSFLGQGLTGELFF. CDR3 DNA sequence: TGTGCCAGCAGCTTCCTTGGACAGGGGCTCACCGGGGAGCTGTTTTTT.

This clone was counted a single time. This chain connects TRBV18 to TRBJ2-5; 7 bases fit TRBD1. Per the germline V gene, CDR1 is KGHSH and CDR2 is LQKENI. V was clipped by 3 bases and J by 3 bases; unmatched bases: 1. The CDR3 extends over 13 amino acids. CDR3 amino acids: CASSPGTEETQYF. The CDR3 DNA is TGTGCCAGCTCACCTGGGACAGAAGAGACCCAGTACTTC.

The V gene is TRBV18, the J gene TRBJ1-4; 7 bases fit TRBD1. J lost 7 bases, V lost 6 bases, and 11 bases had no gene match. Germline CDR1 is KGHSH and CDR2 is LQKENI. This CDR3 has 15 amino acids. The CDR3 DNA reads TGTGCCAGCTCCCCTAACGGACAGGTTCGTGAAAAACTGTTTTTT. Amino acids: CASSPNGQVREKLFF.

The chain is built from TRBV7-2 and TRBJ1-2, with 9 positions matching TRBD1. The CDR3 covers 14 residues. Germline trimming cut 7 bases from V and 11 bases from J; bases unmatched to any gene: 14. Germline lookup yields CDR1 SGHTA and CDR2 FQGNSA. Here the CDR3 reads CASTITGTGYGYTF. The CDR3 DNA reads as TGTGCCAGCACCATTACCGGGACAGGGTACGGGTACACCTTC.

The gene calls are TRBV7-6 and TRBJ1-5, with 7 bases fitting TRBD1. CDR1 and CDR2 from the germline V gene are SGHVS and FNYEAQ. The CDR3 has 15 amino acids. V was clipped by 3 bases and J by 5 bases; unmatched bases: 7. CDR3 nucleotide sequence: TGTGCCAGCAGCTTGGGGACAGCCGGCGATCAGCCCCAGCATTTT. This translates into CASSLGTAGDQPQHF.

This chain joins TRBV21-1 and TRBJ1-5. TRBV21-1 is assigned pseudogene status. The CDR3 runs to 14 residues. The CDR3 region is CASSWREGNQPQHF. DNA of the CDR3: TGTGCCAGCTCTTGGCGGGAAGGGAATCAGCCCCAGCATTTT.

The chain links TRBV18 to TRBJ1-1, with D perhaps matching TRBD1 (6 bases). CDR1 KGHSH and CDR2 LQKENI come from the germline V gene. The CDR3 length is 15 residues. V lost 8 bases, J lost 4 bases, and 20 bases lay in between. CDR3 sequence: CASKESGGLGTEAFF. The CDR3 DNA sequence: TGTGCCAGCAAAGAATCGGGGGGCCTCGGCACTGAAGCTTTCTTT.

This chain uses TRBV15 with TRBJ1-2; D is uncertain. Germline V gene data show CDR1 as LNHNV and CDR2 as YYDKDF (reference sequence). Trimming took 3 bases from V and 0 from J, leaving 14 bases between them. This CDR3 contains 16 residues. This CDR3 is CATSRQREYPNYGYTF. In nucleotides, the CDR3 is TGTGCCACCAGCAGGCAAAGGGAGTATCCTAACTATGGCTACACCTTC.

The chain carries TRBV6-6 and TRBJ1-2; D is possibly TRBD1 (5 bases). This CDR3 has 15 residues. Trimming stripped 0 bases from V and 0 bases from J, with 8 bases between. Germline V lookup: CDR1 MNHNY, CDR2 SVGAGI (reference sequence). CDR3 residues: CASSYSSRANYGYTF. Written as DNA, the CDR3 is TGTGCCAGCAGTTACTCGAGCAGGGCTAACTATGGCTACACCTTC.

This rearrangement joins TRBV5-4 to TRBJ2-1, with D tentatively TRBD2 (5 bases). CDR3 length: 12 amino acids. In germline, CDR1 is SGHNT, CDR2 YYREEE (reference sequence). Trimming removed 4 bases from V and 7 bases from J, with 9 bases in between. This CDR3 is CASSRPGNEQFF. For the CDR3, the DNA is TGTGCCAGCAGCCGGCCGGGGAATGAGCAGTTCTTC.

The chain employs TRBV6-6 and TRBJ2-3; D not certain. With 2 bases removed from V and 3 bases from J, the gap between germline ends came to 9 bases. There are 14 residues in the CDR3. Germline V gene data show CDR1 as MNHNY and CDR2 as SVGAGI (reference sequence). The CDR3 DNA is TGTGCCAGCAGTTACGACGGAGAGACAGATACGCAGTATTTT. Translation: CASSYDGETDTQYF.

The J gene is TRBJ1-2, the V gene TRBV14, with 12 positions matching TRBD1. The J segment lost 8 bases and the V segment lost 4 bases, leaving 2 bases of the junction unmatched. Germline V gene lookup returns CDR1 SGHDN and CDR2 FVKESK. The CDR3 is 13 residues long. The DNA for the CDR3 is TGTGCCAGCAGCCCGGGACAGGGGGCCGGCTACACCTTC. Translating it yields CASSPGQGAGYTF.

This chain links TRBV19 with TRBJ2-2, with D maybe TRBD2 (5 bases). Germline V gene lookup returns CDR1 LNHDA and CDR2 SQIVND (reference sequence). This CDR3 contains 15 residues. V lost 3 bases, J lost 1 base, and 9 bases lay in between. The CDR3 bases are TGTGCCAGTAGTATTGAAGCGGAGAACACCGGGGAGCTGTTTTTT. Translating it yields CASSIEAENTGELFF.

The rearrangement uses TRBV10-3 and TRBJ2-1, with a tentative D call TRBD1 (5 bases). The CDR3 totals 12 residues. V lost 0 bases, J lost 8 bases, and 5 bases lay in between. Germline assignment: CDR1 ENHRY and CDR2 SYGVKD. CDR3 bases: TGTGCCATCAGTGAGTCGGGGCATGAGCAGTTCTTC. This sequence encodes CAISESGHEQFF.

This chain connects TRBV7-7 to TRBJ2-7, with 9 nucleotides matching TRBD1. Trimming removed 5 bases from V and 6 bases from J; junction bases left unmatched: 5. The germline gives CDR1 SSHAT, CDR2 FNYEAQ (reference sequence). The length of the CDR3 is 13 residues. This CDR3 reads CASSRDRAGEQYF. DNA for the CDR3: TGTGCCAGCAGCCGGGACAGGGCAGGCGAGCAGTACTTC. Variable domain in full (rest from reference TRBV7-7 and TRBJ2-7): GAGVSQSPRYKVTKRGQDVTLRCDPISSHATLYWYQQALGQGPEFLTYFNYEAQPDKSGLPSDRFSAERPEGSISTLTIQRTEQRDSAMYRCASSRDRAGEQYFGPGTRLTVT.

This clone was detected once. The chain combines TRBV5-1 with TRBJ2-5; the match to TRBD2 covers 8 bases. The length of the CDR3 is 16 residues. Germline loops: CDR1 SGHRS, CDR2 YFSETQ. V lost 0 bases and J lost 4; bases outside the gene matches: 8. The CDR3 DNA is TGCGCCAGCAGCTTGGACGGGAGGGGTCCACGAGAGACCCAGTACTTC. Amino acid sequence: CASSLDGRGPRETQYF.

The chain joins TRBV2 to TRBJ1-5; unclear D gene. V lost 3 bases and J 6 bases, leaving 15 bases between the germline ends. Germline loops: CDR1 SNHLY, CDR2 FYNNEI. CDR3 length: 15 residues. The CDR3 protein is CASSEASIARQPQHF. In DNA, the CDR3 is TGTGCCAGCAGTGAGGCTAGCATAGCTCGTCAGCCCCAGCATTTT.

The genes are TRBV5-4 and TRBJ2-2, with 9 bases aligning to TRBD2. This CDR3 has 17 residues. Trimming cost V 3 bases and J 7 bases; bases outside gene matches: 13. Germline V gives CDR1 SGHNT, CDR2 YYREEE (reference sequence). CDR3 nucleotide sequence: TGTGCCAGCAGCTCCCCTGGCTTGCGGGGGGGCATCGGGGAGCTGTTTTTT. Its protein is CASSSPGLRGGIGELFF.

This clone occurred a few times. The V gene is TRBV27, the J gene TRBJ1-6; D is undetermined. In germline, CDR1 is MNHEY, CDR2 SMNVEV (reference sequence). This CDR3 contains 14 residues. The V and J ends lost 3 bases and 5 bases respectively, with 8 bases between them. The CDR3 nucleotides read TGTGCCAGCAGTTTTTTAGAGGATAATTCACCCCTCCACTTT. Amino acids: CASSFLEDNSPLHF.

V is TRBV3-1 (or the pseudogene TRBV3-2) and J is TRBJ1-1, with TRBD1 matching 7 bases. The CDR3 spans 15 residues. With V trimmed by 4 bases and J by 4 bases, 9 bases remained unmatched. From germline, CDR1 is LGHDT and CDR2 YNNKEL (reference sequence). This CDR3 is CASSPQGIPSTEAFF. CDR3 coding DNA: TGTGCCAGCAGCCCACAGGGGATTCCGAGCACTGAAGCTTTCTTT.